The rows below give T cell receptor beta chains drawn from one sample of a study of shared T cell receptors in the human thymus. Sequenced by immunoSEQ multiplex PCR; TCRdb stores in-frame clones only, minus some. This sample has fewer than 700,000 clones, with 88% found just once. In addition, the sample was reused for a study of human thymus T cells.

The sample was thymocytes. These receptors all come from a boy less than two years old with a congenital heart defect. The CDR3 runs from the conserved cysteine through the conserved F or W. A D gene is named only where the DNA matches it firmly. Clone size is stated in some rows and not others, as once, few, many or a class when expanded.

clone_size: .; v_call: TRBV5-1; cdr3_length: 16; j_call: TRBJ2-5; d_call: TRBD2; cdr3_aa: CASSILAGHPQETQYF; cdr3_nt: TGCGCCAGCTCCATACTAGCGGGGCATCCTCAAGAGACCCAGTACTTC
clone_size: once; v_call: TRBV30; cdr3_length: 18; j_call: TRBJ2-6; d_call: .; cdr3_aa: CAWSRRRQVLSGANVLTF; cdr3_nt: TGTGCCTGGAGCCGCCGGAGACAGGTTCTCTCTGGGGCCAACGTCCTGACTTTC
clone_size: .; v_call: TRBV14; cdr3_length: 18; j_call: TRBJ2-5; d_call: TRBD2; cdr3_aa: CASSQEGASGSGEETQYF; cdr3_nt: TGTGCCAGCAGCCAAGAAGGGGCTAGCGGGAGTGGGGAAGAGACCCAGTACTTC
clone_size: .; v_call: TRBV5-6; cdr3_length: 15; j_call: TRBJ2-3; d_call: TRBD1; cdr3_aa: CASSFRTGGVDTQYF; cdr3_nt: TGTGCCAGCAGCTTCCGGACAGGGGGGGTAGATACGCAGTATTTT
clone_size: once; v_call: TRBV30; cdr3_length: 18; j_call: TRBJ2-1; d_call: TRBD2; cdr3_aa: CAWSVWTSGTGSYNEQFF; cdr3_nt: TGTGCCTGGAGTGTATGGACTAGCGGGACCGGATCCTACAATGAGCAGTTCTTC
clone_size: .; v_call: TRBV28; cdr3_length: 18; j_call: TRBJ2-7; d_call: TRBD2; cdr3_aa: CASSKPPGLAGRSYEQYF; cdr3_nt: TGTGCCAGCAGTAAACCTCCGGGACTAGCGGGAAGGAGCTACGAGCAGTACTTC
clone_size: once; v_call: TRBV5-4; cdr3_length: 14; j_call: TRBJ1-3; d_call: .; cdr3_aa: CASSPSGDGNTIYF; cdr3_nt: TGTGCCAGCAGCCCGTCGGGGGATGGAAACACCATATATTTT
clone_size: .; v_call: TRBV27; cdr3_length: 12; j_call: TRBJ2-5; d_call: .; cdr3_aa: CASSPSGETQYF; cdr3_nt: TGTGCCAGCAGTCCTTCGGGAGAGACCCAGTACTTC
clone_size: .; v_call: TRBV10-3; cdr3_length: 20; j_call: TRBJ1-1; d_call: .; cdr3_aa: CAISESRVPGPQARNTEAFF; cdr3_nt: TGTGCCATCAGTGAGTCGAGAGTACCGGGTCCCCAAGCCCGGAACACTGAAGCTTTCTTT
clone_size: .; v_call: TRBV15; cdr3_length: 19; j_call: TRBJ2-3; d_call: TRBD1; cdr3_aa: CATSRDRGQGDPSTDTQYF; cdr3_nt: TGTGCCACCAGCAGAGATAGGGGACAGGGGGATCCTAGCACAGATACGCAGTATTTT
clone_size: .; v_call: TRBV27; cdr3_length: 18; j_call: TRBJ1-2; d_call: TRBD1; cdr3_aa: CASSLDRDRGGANYGYTF; cdr3_nt: TGTGCCAGCAGTTTAGACCGGGACAGGGGGGGCGCTAACTATGGCTACACCTTC
clone_size: .; v_call: TRBV5-4; cdr3_length: 13; j_call: TRBJ2-1; d_call: TRBD2; cdr3_aa: CAGTSGSMSEQFF; cdr3_nt: TGTGCCGGAACTAGCGGGAGTATGAGTGAGCAGTTCTTC
clone_size: .; v_call: TRBV12-5; cdr3_length: 15; j_call: TRBJ1-2; d_call: .; cdr3_aa: CASGSLQSQRYGYTF; cdr3_nt: TGTGCTAGTGGTTCGCTCCAGTCCCAGAGGTATGGCTACACCTTC
clone_size: .; v_call: TRBV27; cdr3_length: 14; j_call: TRBJ1-2; d_call: TRBD1; cdr3_aa: CASSPGQGLYGYTF; cdr3_nt: TGTGCCAGCAGTCCGGGACAGGGGCTCTATGGCTACACCTTC
clone_size: .; v_call: TRBV7-2; cdr3_length: 13; j_call: TRBJ1-3; d_call: .; cdr3_aa: CASGRGSGNTIYF; cdr3_nt: TGTGCCAGCGGTCGGGGGTCTGGAAACACCATATATTTT
clone_size: .; v_call: TRBV2; cdr3_length: 11; j_call: TRBJ1-1; d_call: TRBD1; cdr3_aa: CASRQGTEAFF; cdr3_nt: TGTGCCAGCCGACAGGGAACTGAAGCTTTCTTT
clone_size: .; v_call: TRBV7-9; cdr3_length: 14; j_call: TRBJ1-5; d_call: .; cdr3_aa: CASSSRNSNQPQHF; cdr3_nt: TGTGCCAGCAGCTCCCGTAATAGCAATCAGCCCCAGCATTTT
clone_size: few; v_call: TRBV6-1; cdr3_length: 13; j_call: TRBJ2-7; d_call: TRBD1; cdr3_aa: CASSIDRDHEQYF; cdr3_nt: TGTGCCAGCAGCATTGACAGGGACCACGAGCAGTACTTC
clone_size: .; v_call: TRBV2; cdr3_length: 16; j_call: TRBJ2-3; d_call: TRBD1; cdr3_aa: CASSDPTGAERDTQYF; cdr3_nt: TGTGCCAGCAGCGACCCGACAGGGGCGGAGAGAGATACGCAGTATTTT
clone_size: .; v_call: TRBV9; cdr3_length: 16; j_call: TRBJ1-2; d_call: TRBD1; cdr3_aa: CASSPPRDRDIYGYTF; cdr3_nt: TGTGCCAGCAGCCCCCCGCGGGACAGGGATATCTATGGCTACACCTTC
clone_size: .; v_call: TRBV6-1; cdr3_length: 15; j_call: TRBJ2-7; d_call: TRBD2; cdr3_aa: CASRGLASDAYEQYF; cdr3_nt: TGTGCCAGCAGGGGACTAGCGTCAGACGCCTACGAGCAGTACTTC
clone_size: .; v_call: TRBV9; cdr3_length: 17; j_call: TRBJ1-2; d_call: .; cdr3_aa: CASSPRRDTILKASYTF; cdr3_nt: TGTGCCAGCAGCCCCCGCCGGGACACCATCCTTAAGGCGAGCTACACCTTC
clone_size: .; v_call: TRBV7-2; cdr3_length: 17; j_call: TRBJ2-3; d_call: TRBD2; cdr3_aa: CASSQPQPSGRADTQYF; cdr3_nt: TGTGCCAGCAGCCAACCACAGCCTAGCGGGAGGGCAGATACGCAGTATTTT